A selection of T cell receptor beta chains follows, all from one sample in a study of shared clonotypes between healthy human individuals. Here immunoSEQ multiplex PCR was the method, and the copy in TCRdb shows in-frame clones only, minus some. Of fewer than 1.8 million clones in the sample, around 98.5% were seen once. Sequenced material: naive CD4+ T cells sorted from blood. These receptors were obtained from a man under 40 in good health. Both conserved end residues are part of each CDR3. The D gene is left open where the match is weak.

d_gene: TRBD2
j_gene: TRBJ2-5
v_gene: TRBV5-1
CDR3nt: TGCGCCAGCAGCAGCGGGACCCAAGAGACCCAGTACTTC
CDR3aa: CASSSGTQETQYF

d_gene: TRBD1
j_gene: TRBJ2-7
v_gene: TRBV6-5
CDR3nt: TGTGCCAGCAGGGGGACAGGGGGCTCGACCTACGAGCAGTACTTC
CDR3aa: CASRGTGGSTYEQYF

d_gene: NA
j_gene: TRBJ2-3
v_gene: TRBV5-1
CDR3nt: TGCGCCAGCAGCGCCGAGGGAGATACGCAGTATTTT
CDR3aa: CASSAEGDTQYF

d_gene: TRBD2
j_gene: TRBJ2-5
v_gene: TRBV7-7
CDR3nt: TGTGCTAGCAGCCCCGCGGGACTACCCTACAGGGAGACCCAGTACTTC
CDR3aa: CASSPAGLPYRETQYF

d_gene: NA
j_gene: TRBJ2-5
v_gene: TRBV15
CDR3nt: TGTGCCACCAGCAGAGATAGGTTCTTTATTTCACCACTGATCCGCCAAGAGACCCAGTACTTC
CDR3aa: CATSRDRFFISPLIRQETQYF

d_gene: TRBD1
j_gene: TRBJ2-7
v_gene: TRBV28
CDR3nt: TGTGCCAGCAAGACAGGGATCGGCGAGCAGTACTTC
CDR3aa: CASKTGIGEQYF

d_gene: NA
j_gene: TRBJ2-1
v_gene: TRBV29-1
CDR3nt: TGCAGCGTTGAATACAAGGGGCAGTTCTTC
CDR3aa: CSVEYKGQFF

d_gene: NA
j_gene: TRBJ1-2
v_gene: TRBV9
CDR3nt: TGTGCCAGCAGCGCCCACCGTTCAATAAAGGGGAACTATGGCTACACCTTC
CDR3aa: CASSAHRSIKGNYGYTF

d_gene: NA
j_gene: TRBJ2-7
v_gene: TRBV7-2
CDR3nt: TGTGCCAGCAGCTTAGTGGGGGCGCAGGTATCCTACGAGCAGTACTTC
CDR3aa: CASSLVGAQVSYEQYF

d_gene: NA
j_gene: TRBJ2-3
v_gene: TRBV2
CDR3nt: TGTGTCAGCAGTGGAGATGCTCTCACAGATACGCAGTATTTT
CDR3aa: CVSSGDALTDTQYF

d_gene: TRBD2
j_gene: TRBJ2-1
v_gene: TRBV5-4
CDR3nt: TGTGCCAGCAGCTCGAAGCGGGACTCCTACAATGAGCAGTTCTTC
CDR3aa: CASSSKRDSYNEQFF

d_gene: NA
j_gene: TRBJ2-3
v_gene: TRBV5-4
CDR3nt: TGTGCCAGCAGCCCCCAGGGGCCCACAGATACGCAGTATTTT
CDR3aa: CASSPQGPTDTQYF

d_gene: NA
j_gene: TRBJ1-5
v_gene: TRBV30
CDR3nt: TGTGCCTGGAGTGAAGGGTGGAATCAGCCCCAGCATTTT
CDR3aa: CAWSEGWNQPQHF

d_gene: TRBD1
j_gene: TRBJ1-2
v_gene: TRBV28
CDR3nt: TGTGCCAGCAGCTTGACAGGGGGCCCCGGCGGCTACACCTTC
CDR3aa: CASSLTGGPGGYTF

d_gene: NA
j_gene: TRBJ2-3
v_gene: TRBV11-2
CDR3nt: TGTGCCAGCAGCTTAGATCCAGATACGCAGTATTTT
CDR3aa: CASSLDPDTQYF

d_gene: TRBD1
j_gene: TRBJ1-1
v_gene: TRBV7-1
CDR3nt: TGTGCCAGCAGCAGGACAGGGGTCTTTGAAGCTTTCTTT
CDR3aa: CASSRTGVFEAFF

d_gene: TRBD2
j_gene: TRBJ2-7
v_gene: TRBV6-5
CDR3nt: TGTGCCAGCAGTTACTCGGGCGGGGGGCGCTACGAGCAGTACTTC
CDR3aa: CASSYSGGGRYEQYF

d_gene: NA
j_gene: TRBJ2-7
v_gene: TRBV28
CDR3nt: TGTGCCAGCAGTTCTAGAGGACCCTACGAGCAGTACTTC
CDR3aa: CASSSRGPYEQYF

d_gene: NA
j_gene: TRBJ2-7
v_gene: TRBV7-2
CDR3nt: TGTGCCAGCAGCGCTAACAGGGCGGTGGACGAGCAGTACTTC
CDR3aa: CASSANRAVDEQYF

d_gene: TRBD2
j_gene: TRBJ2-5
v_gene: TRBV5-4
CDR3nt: TGTGCCAGCAGCTTAAACGGGAGGCAAGAGACCCAGTACTTC
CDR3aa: CASSLNGRQETQYF

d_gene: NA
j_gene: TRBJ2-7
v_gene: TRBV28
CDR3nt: TGTGCCAGCAGTCCTTACCTTAAGGCGGGGTACGAGCAGTACTTC
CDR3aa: CASSPYLKAGYEQYF

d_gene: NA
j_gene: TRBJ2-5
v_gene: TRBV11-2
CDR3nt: TGTGCCAGCAGCTACGGACACACGAGGGGGACCCAGTACTTC
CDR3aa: CASSYGHTRGTQYF

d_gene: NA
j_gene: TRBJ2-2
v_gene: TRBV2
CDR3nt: TGTGCCAGCAGTGTAACAGGGACCGGGGAGCTGTTTTTT
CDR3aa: CASSVTGTGELFF

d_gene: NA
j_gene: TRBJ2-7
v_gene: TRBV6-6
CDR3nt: TGTGCCAGCAGTTACTCCGCACCCTACGAGCAGTACTTC
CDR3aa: CASSYSAPYEQYF

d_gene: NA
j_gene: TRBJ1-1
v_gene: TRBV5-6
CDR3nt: TGTGCCAGCAGCTCTAGGCTGAGAGGCATGAACACTGAAGCTTTCTTT
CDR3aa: CASSSRLRGMNTEAFF

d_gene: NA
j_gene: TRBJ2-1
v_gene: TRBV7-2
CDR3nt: TGTGCCAGCAGCTTCATCAGCAATGAGCAGTTCTTC
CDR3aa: CASSFISNEQFF

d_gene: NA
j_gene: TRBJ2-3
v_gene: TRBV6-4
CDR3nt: TGTGCCAGCAGTGAGGCGTGGGGGCTAGATACGCAGTATTTT
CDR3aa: CASSEAWGLDTQYF

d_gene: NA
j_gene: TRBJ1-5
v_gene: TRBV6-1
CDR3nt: TGTGCCAGCAGAGGGATCAATAGCAATCAGCCCCAGCATTTT
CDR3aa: CASRGINSNQPQHF

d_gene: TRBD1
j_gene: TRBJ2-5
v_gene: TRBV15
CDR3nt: TGTGCCACCAGCATAGGACAGGGTTTTATGACCCAGTACTTC
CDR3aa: CATSIGQGFMTQYF

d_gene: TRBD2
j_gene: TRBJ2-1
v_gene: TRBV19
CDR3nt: TGTGCCAGTAGTATGTCCGGACTAGCAGCCTACAATGAGCAGTTCTTC
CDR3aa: CASSMSGLAAYNEQFF

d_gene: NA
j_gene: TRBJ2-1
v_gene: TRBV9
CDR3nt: TGTGCCAGCAGCGCCCACTTGGGAGAGTTAACCTACAATGAGCAGTTCTTC
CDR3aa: CASSAHLGELTYNEQFF

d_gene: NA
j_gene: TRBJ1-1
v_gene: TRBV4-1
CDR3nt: TGCGCCAGCAGCCAGGGTTTTGGCACTGAAGCTTTCTTT
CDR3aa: CASSQGFGTEAFF

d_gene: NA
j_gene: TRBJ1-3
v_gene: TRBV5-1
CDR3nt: TGCGCCAGCAGCTCGGGGTCCGCTCTTGGAAACACCATATATTTT
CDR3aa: CASSSGSALGNTIYF

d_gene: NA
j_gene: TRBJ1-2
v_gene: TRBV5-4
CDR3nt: TGTGCCAGCAGGAAATCGGGACGGCACAACTATGGCTACACCTTC
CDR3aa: CASRKSGRHNYGYTF

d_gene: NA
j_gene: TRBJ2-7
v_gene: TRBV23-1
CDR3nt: TGCGCCAGCGCTTCTTCATGGGAGCAGTACTTC
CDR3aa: CASASSWEQYF

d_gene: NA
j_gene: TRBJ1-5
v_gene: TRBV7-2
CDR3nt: TGTGCCAGCAGCTTATTCGTGGGGTTTAATCAGCCCCAGCATTTT
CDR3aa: CASSLFVGFNQPQHF

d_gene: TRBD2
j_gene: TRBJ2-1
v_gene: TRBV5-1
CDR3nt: TGCGCCAGCAGCCCACTAGCGGGAGGGGACAATGAGCAGTTCTTC
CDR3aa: CASSPLAGGDNEQFF